This T cell receptor beta chain came from a study of blood T cell repertoires in COVID-19. Study-level information: The cDNA or gDNA used as material had been derived from T cells, B-cell-depleted T cells, or PBMCs.

V lost 0 bases and J lost 0, with 10 bases in between. This CDR3 is 16 amino acids long. CDR1 and CDR2 from the germline V gene are SGHKS and YYEKEE (reference sequence). It was during active infection that Seattle patients were enrolled and then longitudinally followed. The count of this clone is one. Original methodology: For nucleated cells, counts were estimated from reference gene primer amplification. Data came from immunoSEQ multiplex PCR; TCRdb stores just in-frame clones and leaves some out. The DNA was the basis for D and trimming; V, J and clone size are from that table. Seen here are around 340,000 clones, about 86% observed once, and the top ten hold under 8.5%.

The sample comprised peripheral blood. This chain joins TRBV5-5 and TRBJ2-1, with D unclear. The origin of this receptor is a woman aged 55-70 years with COVID-19, enrolled during active disease. CDR3 loop: CASSLGQALSYNEQFF. In DNA, the CDR3 is TGTGCCAGCAGCTTGGGGCAGGCCCTCTCCTACAATGAGCAGTTCTTC.